The 31 T cell receptor beta chains presented below share a single source sample, sequenced in a study of OX40 agonist ivuxolimab in advanced cancers. Clones were sequenced by immunoSEQ multiplex PCR, and TCRdb holds only the in-frame ones, with some missing. Of about 84,000 clones in the sample, approximately 89% were seen once. The sequencing here drew on CD4+ or CD8+ T cells sorted from blood, taken in a trial of the OX40 agonist ivuxolimab. These receptors were obtained from an adult with an advanced solid tumor such as melanoma, head and neck, liver or kidney cancer.

The chain couples TRBV15 to TRBJ2-2; D tentatively reads TRBD1 or TRBD2 (5 bases each). Deletions cut 3 bases from V and 1 base from J, with 9 bases between. Looked up from germline, CDR1 is LNHNV and CDR2 is YYDKDF (reference sequence). The CDR3 loop spans 15 amino acids. The CDR3 sequence: CATSSGGQNTGELFF. The DNA of the CDR3 is TGTGCCACCAGCAGTGGAGGACAGAACACCGGGGAGCTGTTTTTT.

The gene calls are TRBV27 and TRBJ2-1; TRBD1 agrees at 12 bases. The germline CDR1 and CDR2 sequences are MNHEY and SMNVEV (reference sequence). With V trimmed by 4 bases and J by 1 base, 8 bases remained unmatched. The CDR3 has 18 amino acids. The CDR3 loop is CASSYRDRGPHSYNEQFF. The CDR3 DNA reads TGTGCCAGCAGTTACCGGGACAGGGGGCCCCATTCCTACAATGAGCAGTTCTTC.

The V and J genes are TRBV27 and TRBJ2-4, with no clear D. Between the trimmed V and J ends, which lost 3 bases and 5 bases, there was a span of 14 bases. Germline CDR1 MNHEY, CDR2 SMNVEV (reference sequence). This CDR3 contains 15 residues. The CDR3 loop reads CASSFDGRNQNIQYF. In DNA, the CDR3 is TGTGCCAGCAGTTTCGATGGACGGAACCAAAACATTCAGTACTTC.

The chain joins TRBV6-1 to TRBJ2-4; a possible D gene is TRBD1 (5 bases). The CDR3 extends over 16 amino acids. V was cut by 0 bases and J by 1 base, with 10 bases left in between. Per the germline V gene, CDR1 is MNHNS and CDR2 is SASEGT. Written as DNA, the CDR3 is TGTGCCAGCAGTGAAGCAGGGGAAGGGGCCAAAAACATTCAGTACTTC. Its protein is CASSEAGEGAKNIQYF.

This chain links TRBV5-1 with TRBJ2-3, with D perhaps matching TRBD1 or TRBD2 (5 bases each). CDR3 length equals 15 residues. Germline loops: CDR1 SGHRS, CDR2 YFSETQ. The germline V and J ends were trimmed by 1 base and 1 base, with 10 bases remaining between them. The CDR3 reads CASSLSGPRTDTQYF. The CDR3, as DNA: TGCGCCAGCAGCTTGTCGGGACCCCGCACAGATACGCAGTATTTT.

This clone was observed a single time. The V and J genes are TRBV5-8 and TRBJ1-2, with 7 bases aligning to TRBD1. Looked up from germline, CDR1 is SGHTS and CDR2 is YDEGEE. V was pared by 4 bases and J by 4 bases, with 19 bases of the junction left unmatched. The CDR3 length is 18 residues. The CDR3 is CASSNVPRGALWRYGYTF. The CDR3 DNA sequence: TGTGCCAGCAGCAACGTACCCAGGGGGGCACTTTGGCGCTATGGCTACACCTTC. Combining the CDR3 with reference TRBV5-8 and TRBJ1-2 gives the whole variable domain EAGVTQSPTHLIKTRGQQATLRCSPISGHTSVYWYQQALGLGLQFLLWYDEGEERNRGNFPPRFSGRQFPNYSSELNVNALELEDSALYLCASSNVPRGALWRYGYTFGSGTRLTVV.

This chain links TRBV5-1 with TRBJ2-5; 9 positions match TRBD2. The trim removed 3 bases at V and 2 bases at J, leaving 8 bases unmatched. The CDR3 consists of 16 residues. CDR1 is SGHRS and CDR2 is YFSETQ in the germline V gene. CDR3 DNA: TGCGCCAGCAGCTATTCGCTAGCGGGGACTCAAGAGACCCAGTACTTC. It codes for CASSYSLAGTQETQYF.

The chain has TRBV5-1 and TRBJ2-3; TRBD2 agrees at 10 bases. This CDR3 is 17 amino acids long. The germline gives CDR1 SGHRS, CDR2 YFSETQ. With 2 bases clipped from V and 6 bases from J, the junction kept 12 bases outside the gene matches. The CDR3 DNA reads as TGCGCCAGCAGCTTCCAGCCTAGCGGGAGCTTCCTCGATACGCAGTATTTT. Its translation: CASSFQPSGSFLDTQYF. Complete variable domain (other parts from reference TRBV5-1 and TRBJ2-3): KAGVTQTPRYLIKTRGQQVTLSCSPISGHRSVSWYQQTPGQGLQFLFEYFSETQRNKGNFPGRFSGRQFSNSRSEMNVSTLELGDSALYLCASSFQPSGSFLDTQYFGPGTRLTVL.

This chain joins TRBV5-1 and TRBJ1-5, with 7 positions matching TRBD1. Germline values: CDR1 SGHRS, CDR2 YFSETQ. CDR3 length: 15 amino acids. V dropped 4 bases and J dropped 0; count of bases not matched to a gene: 4. CDR3 nucleotide sequence: TGCGCCAGCAGCGAAGGGACAGTTAGCAATCAGCCCCAGCATTTT. Its translation is CASSEGTVSNQPQHF.

The chain joins TRBV28 to TRBJ2-7; the D is unclear. CDR1 and CDR2 from the germline V gene are MDHEN and SYDVKM. The CDR3 length is 14 residues. The V end lost 5 bases, the J end lost 3 bases, and 14 bases lay between the germline ends. In DNA, the CDR3 is TGTGCCAGCAGTCCCCTAGATCGGAGCTACGAGCAGTACTTC. It yields the protein CASSPLDRSYEQYF. The whole variable domain, filled in from reference TRBV28 and TRBJ2-7, reads DVKVTQSSRYLVKRTGEKVFLECVQDMDHENMFWYRQDPGLGLRLIYFSYDVKMKEKGDIPEGYSVSREKKERFSLILESASTNQTSMYLCASSPLDRSYEQYFGPGTRLTVT.

This sequence joins TRBV5-1 and TRBJ1-4; no definite D call. The germline V gene has CDR1 SGHRS and CDR2 YFSETQ. This CDR3 contains 15 residues. Trimming took off 4 bases at V and 3 bases at J, with 13 bases between the two ends. CDR3 DNA sequence: TGCGCCAGCAGCCTCCTGGGGATAGCTAATGAAAAACTGTTTTTT. As protein: CASSLLGIANEKLFF.

This chain's CDR3 is CASSYSGQGGSPLHF. CDR3 nucleotides: TGTGCCAGCAGTTACTCGGGACAGGGCGGTTCACCCCTCCACTTT. This chain joins TRBV6-5 and TRBJ1-6; 9 positions match TRBD1. CDR3 length equals 15 residues. CDR1 is MNHEY and CDR2 is SVGAGI in the germline V gene. J gave up 9 bases and V 0 bases, and 3 bases lay outside the gene matches.

This rearrangement joins TRBV19 to TRBJ2-6, with D unclear. Trimming took off 7 bases at V and 0 bases at J, with 10 bases between the two ends. The germline CDR1 and CDR2 sequences are LNHDA and SQIVND (reference sequence). The CDR3 length is 15 residues. The CDR3 loop reads CASNQHRSGANVLTF. CDR3 coding DNA: TGTGCCAGTAATCAACACCGCTCTGGGGCCAACGTCCTGACTTTC.

The rearrangement links TRBV27 to TRBJ2-7, with 10 nucleotides matching TRBD2. Germline trimming cut 5 bases from V and 6 bases from J; bases unmatched to any gene: 7. The CDR3 length is 14 residues. The germline V gene encodes CDR1 MNHEY and CDR2 SMNVEV (reference sequence). The CDR3 region has the DNA TGTGCCAGCAGTCTGAGCGGGAGGGCGTCCGAGCAGTACTTC. It encodes CASSLSGRASEQYF.

The V and J genes are TRBV9 and TRBJ1-4; D not resolved. Looked up from germline, CDR1 is SGDLS and CDR2 is YYNGEE. The CDR3 covers 15 residues. V was pared by 0 bases and J by 5 bases, with 11 bases between. The CDR3 nucleotides read TGTGCCAGCAGCGTAGGACGGGCTTTGAATGAAAAACTGTTTTTT. It encodes CASSVGRALNEKLFF.

The DNA for the CDR3 is TGTGCCAGCAGCGTAGACGGGGGCCTCCTCAATGAGCAGTTCTTC. This encodes CASSVDGGLLNEQFF. This sequence joins TRBV9 and TRBJ2-1; D could derive from TRBD1 or TRBD2 (6 bases each). Trimming pared 0 bases from V and 6 bases from J, leaving 13 bases between. The germline V gene has CDR1 SGDLS and CDR2 YYNGEE. CDR3 size: 15 residues. Filled out from reference TRBV9 and TRBJ2-1, the complete variable domain reads DSGVTQTPKHLITATGQRVTLRCSPRSGDLSVYWYQQSLDQGLQFLIQYYNGEERAKGNILERFSAQQFPDLHSELNLSSLELGDSALYFCASSVDGGLLNEQFFGPGTRLTVL.

The chain carries TRBV28 and TRBJ1-3; TRBD1 is a possible D gene (5 bases). The CDR3 length is 14 residues. CDR1 MDHEN and CDR2 SYDVKM come from the germline V gene. The ends were cut back, 3 bases at V and 2 bases at J, with 8 bases in the middle. This CDR3 is CASSFSRAGNTIYF. CDR3 sequence (DNA): TGTGCCAGCAGTTTTTCCAGGGCTGGAAACACCATATATTTT.

In the case of this clone: Additional DNA sequences in this sample encode the identical CDR3. The chain couples TRBV9 to TRBJ1-1, with 7 bases lining up with TRBD1. The CDR3 is made up of 14 amino acids. In germline, CDR1 is SGDLS, CDR2 YYNGEE. V trimming: 2 bases; J trimming: 1 base; junction bases outside the gene matches: 2. This CDR3 reads CASSVGTANTEAFF. For the CDR3, the DNA is TGTGCCAGCAGCGTGGGGACAGCGAACACTGAAGCTTTCTTT.

The V gene is TRBV7-4, the J gene TRBJ1-5; the D is unclear. The V end was cut by 0 bases, the J end by 7 bases, with 13 bases between. There are 15 residues in the CDR3. Germline loops: CDR1 SGHVT, CDR2 SQSDAQ. CDR3 DNA: TGTGCCAGCAGCTTAGCGGGCCAGGCGAGACAGCCCCAGCATTTT. Protein: CASSLAGQARQPQHF.

The rearrangement links TRBV7-9 to TRBJ1-6; D is possibly TRBD1 (5 bases). V was cut by 6 bases and J by 7 bases, with 7 bases left in between. Per germline, CDR1 SEHNR and CDR2 FQNEAQ (reference sequence). The CDR3 is made up of 12 amino acids. CDR3 in amino acids: CASREGNSPLHF. In DNA, the CDR3 is TGTGCCAGCAGAGAGGGGAATTCACCCCTCCACTTT. Looking up the rest from reference TRBV7-9 and TRBJ1-6 gives the full variable domain: DTGVSQNPRHKITKRGQNVTFRCDPISEHNRLYWYRQTLGQGPEFLTYFQNEAQLEKSRLLSDRFSAERPKGSFSTLEIQRTEQGDSAMYLCASREGNSPLHFGNGTRLTVT.

This chain links TRBV5-6 with TRBJ2-7, with D unclear. Germline CDR1 is SGHDT and CDR2 is YYEEEE. V was pared by 4 bases and J by 7 bases, with 15 bases between. The CDR3 is made up of 13 amino acids. Here the CDR3 reads CASSPPHASEQYF. In DNA, the CDR3 is TGTGCCAGCAGCCCGCCCCACGCCTCGGAGCAGTACTTC.

The V gene is TRBV10-3, the J gene TRBJ1-3; D might be TRBD1 (6 bases). V shed 3 bases and J shed 0 bases, with 12 bases lying between them. CDR3 length: 16 residues. Germline CDR1 ENHRY, CDR2 SYGVKD. In DNA, the CDR3 is TGTGCCATCAGTGACGGGACATTTTCCTCTGGAAACACCATATATTTT. Translation: CAISDGTFSSGNTIYF.

The chain is built from TRBV6-1 and TRBJ2-7, with D possibly TRBD1 on 6 matching bases. CDR3 length: 13 residues. V was shortened by 8 bases and J by 2 bases, with 13 bases between the two germline ends. Germline V gene sequence: CDR1 MNHNS, CDR2 SASEGT. The chain's CDR3 is CASAGQPAYEQYF. The CDR3 DNA reads as TGTGCCAGCGCTGGACAGCCCGCCTACGAGCAGTACTTC.

V gene TRBV5-8 combines with J gene TRBJ2-1; 11 bases fit TRBD2. CDR1 is SGHTS, CDR2 YDEGEE, per germline. The CDR3 spans 16 residues. The trim removed 0 bases at V and 2 bases at J, leaving 1 base unmatched. The CDR3 loop reads CASSLGLAGTYNEQFF. For the CDR3, the DNA is TGTGCCAGCAGCTTGGGACTAGCGGGAACCTACAATGAGCAGTTCTTC.

The gene calls are TRBV5-1 and TRBJ2-7; weak D call: TRBD1 (6 bases). V lost 8 bases, J lost 5 bases, and 17 bases lay in between. Looked up from germline, CDR1 is SGHRS and CDR2 is YFSETQ. The CDR3 extends over 13 amino acids. The DNA of the CDR3 is TGCGCCAGTAGCCGGGACAACAATAACGAGCAGTACTTC. Its translation is CASSRDNNNEQYF.

V usage is TRBV5-1 and J usage is TRBJ2-7, with D perhaps TRBD1 or TRBD2 (5 bases each). Looked up from germline, CDR1 is SGHRS and CDR2 is YFSETQ. This CDR3 contains 12 residues. V was pared by 4 bases and J by 6 bases, with 11 bases between. CDR3 bases: TGCGCCAGCAGCCGCGAGGGGTTCGAGCAGTACTTC. It encodes CASSREGFEQYF. The whole variable domain, remainder taken from reference TRBV5-1 and TRBJ2-7, is KAGVTQTPRYLIKTRGQQVTLSCSPISGHRSVSWYQQTPGQGLQFLFEYFSETQRNKGNFPGRFSGRQFSNSRSEMNVSTLELGDSALYLCASSREGFEQYFGPGTRLTVT.

J is TRBJ1-1 and V is TRBV7-9; D is uncertain. Trimming removed 0 bases at V and 0 bases at J, with 5 bases between. The CDR3 is 14 residues long. CDR1 is SEHNR and CDR2 is FQNEAQ in the germline V gene (reference sequence). The CDR3 is CASSLAGLNTEAFF. CDR3 coding DNA: TGTGCCAGCAGCTTAGCGGGCTTGAACACTGAAGCTTTCTTT. The entire variable domain, with the rest obtained from reference TRBV7-9 and TRBJ1-1, is as follows: DTGVSQNPRHKITKRGQNVTFRCDPISEHNRLYWYRQTLGQGPEFLTYFQNEAQLEKSRLLSDRFSAERPKGSFSTLEIQRTEQGDSAMYLCASSLAGLNTEAFFGQGTRLTVV.

The chain employs TRBV18 and TRBJ1-1; no clear D gene. Germline CDR1 reads KGHSH; CDR2 reads LQKENI. V lost 1 base and J lost 6, with 9 bases in between. This CDR3 is 13 amino acids long. CDR3 in DNA: TGTGCCAGCTCACCACTCCTGGACGCTGAAGCTTTCTTT. It encodes CASSPLLDAEAFF.

The V and J genes are TRBV27 and TRBJ1-6, with D tentatively TRBD1 (6 bases). Germline lookup yields CDR1 MNHEY and CDR2 SMNVEV (reference sequence). The CDR3 is 18 amino acids. The ends were cut back, 5 bases at V and 0 bases at J, with 17 bases in the middle. The CDR3 reads CASSRRTATSSYNSPLHF. CDR3 in DNA: TGTGCCAGCAGTAGGAGGACAGCTACGAGCTCCTATAATTCACCCCTCCACTTT.

In DNA form, the CDR3 reads TGTGCCAGCAGCCCTAGCGCGGACAGGGGGACTGAAGCTTTCTTT. Encoded protein: CASSPSADRGTEAFF. This chain uses TRBV5-4 with TRBJ1-1; 10 bases are a match to TRBD1. Germline loops: CDR1 SGHNT, CDR2 YYREEE (reference sequence). The ends lost 4 bases at V and 5 bases at J; junction bases unmatched: 8. The CDR3 has 15 residues.

CDR3 in amino acids: CASSRPWTGYEKLFF. Written as DNA, the CDR3 is TGTGCCAGCAGTCGACCGTGGACGGGTTACGAAAAACTGTTTTTT. This sequence joins TRBV28 and TRBJ1-4; no clear D. V lost 5 bases to trimming and J lost 8 bases, with 18 bases between them. Germline-derived CDR1 and CDR2 are MDHEN and SYDVKM. This CDR3 is 15 amino acids long.